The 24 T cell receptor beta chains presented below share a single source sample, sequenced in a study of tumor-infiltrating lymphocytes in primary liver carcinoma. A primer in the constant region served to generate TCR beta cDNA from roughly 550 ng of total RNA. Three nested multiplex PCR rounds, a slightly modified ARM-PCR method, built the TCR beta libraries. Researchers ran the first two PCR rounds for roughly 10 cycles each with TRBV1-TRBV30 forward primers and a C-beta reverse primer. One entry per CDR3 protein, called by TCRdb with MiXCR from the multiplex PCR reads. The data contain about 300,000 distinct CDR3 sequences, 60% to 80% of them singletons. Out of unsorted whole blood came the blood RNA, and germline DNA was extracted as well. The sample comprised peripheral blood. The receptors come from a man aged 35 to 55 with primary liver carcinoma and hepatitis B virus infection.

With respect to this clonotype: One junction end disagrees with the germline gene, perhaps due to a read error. The CDR3 DNA sequence: TGTGCCAGCAGCTCGGAACTAGCGGCCCAAGAGATCCAGTACTTC. The encoded protein is CASSSELAAQEIQYF. The rearrangement uses TRBV5-4 and TRBJ2-5, with 8 bases identical to TRBD2. This CDR3 has 15 amino acids. Germline values: CDR1 SGHNT, CDR2 YYREEE (reference sequence).

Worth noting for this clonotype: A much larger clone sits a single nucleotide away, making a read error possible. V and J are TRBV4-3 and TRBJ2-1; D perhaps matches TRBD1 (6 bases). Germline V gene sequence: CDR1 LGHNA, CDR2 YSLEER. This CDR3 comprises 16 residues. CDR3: CASSKDSQGSYNEQFF. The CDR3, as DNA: TGCGCCAGCAGCAAAGATTCACAGGGTTCCTACAATGAGCAGTTCTTC.

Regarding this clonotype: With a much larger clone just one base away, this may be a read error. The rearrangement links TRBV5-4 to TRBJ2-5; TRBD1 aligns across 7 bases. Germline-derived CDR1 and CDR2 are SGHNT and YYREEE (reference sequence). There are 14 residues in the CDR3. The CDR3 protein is CASSGGQFQETHYF. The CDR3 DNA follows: TGTGCCAGCAGCGGGGGACAGTTCCAAGAGACCCACTACTTC.

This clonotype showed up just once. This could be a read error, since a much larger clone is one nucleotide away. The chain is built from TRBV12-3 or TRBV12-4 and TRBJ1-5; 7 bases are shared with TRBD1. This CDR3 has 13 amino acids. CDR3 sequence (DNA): TGTGCCAGCAGTCCGGGACAGAATCAGCGCCAGCATTTT. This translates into CASSPGQNQRQHF.

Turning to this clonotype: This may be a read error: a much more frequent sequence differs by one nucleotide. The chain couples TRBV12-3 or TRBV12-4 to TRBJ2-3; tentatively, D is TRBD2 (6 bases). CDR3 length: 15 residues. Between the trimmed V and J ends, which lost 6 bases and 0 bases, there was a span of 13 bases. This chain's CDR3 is CASRPCGVSTDTQYF. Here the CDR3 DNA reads TGTGCCAGCAGACCTTGCGGGGTTAGCACAGATACGCAGTATTTT.

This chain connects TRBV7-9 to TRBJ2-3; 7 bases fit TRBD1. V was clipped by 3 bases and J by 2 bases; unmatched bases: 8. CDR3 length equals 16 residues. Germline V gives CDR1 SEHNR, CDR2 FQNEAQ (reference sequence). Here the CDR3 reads CASSLVAGGLTDTQYF. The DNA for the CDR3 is TGTGCCAGCAGCTTGGTCGCAGGGGGTCTCACAGATACGCAGTATTTT.

The CDR3 spells CASSARRNSNQPQHF. DNA for the CDR3: TGTGCCAGCAGCGCGAGACGGAATAGCAATCAGCCCCAGCATTTT. J is TRBJ1-5 and V is TRBV5-5; D is undetermined. There are 15 residues in the CDR3. CDR1 SGHKS and CDR2 YYEKEE come from the germline V gene (reference sequence). Trimming stripped 4 bases from V and 0 bases from J, with 11 bases between.

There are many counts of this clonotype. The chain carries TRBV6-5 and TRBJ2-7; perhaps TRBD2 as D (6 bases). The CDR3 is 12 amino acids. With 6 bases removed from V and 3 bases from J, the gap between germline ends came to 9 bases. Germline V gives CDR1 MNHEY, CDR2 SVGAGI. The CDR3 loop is CASRRGSYEQYF. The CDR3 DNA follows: TGTGCCAGCAGGCGGGGTAGCTACGAGCAGTACTTC.

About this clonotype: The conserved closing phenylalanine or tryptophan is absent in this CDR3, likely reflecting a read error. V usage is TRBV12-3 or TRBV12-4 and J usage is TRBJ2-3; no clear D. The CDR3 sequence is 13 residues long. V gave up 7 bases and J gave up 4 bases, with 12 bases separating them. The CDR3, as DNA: TGTGCCAGCAATTTGAGTTTAGCAGATACGCAGTATCTT. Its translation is CASNLSLADTQYL.

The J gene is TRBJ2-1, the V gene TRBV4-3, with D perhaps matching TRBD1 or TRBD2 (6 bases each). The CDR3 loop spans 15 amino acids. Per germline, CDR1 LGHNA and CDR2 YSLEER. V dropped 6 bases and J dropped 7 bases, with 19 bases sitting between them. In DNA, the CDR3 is TGCGCCAGCAGTCGGATTAGTGGGGGGCGTAATGAGCAGTTCTTC. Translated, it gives CASSRISGGRNEQFF.

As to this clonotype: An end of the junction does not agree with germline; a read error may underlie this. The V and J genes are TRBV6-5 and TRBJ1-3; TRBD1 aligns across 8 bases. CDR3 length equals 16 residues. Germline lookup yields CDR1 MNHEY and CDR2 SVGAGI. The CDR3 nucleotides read TGTGCCAGCAGTTCGCTAGGACAGGGTAGAGGAAACACCACATATTTT. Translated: CASSSLGQGRGNTTYF.

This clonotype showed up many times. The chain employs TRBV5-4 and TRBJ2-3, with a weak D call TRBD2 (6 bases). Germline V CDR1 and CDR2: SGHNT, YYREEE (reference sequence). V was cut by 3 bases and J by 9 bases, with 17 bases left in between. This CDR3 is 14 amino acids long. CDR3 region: CASSSGTDLRTQYF. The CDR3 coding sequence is TGTGCCAGCAGCTCGGGGACTGACTTGAGGACGCAGTATTTT.

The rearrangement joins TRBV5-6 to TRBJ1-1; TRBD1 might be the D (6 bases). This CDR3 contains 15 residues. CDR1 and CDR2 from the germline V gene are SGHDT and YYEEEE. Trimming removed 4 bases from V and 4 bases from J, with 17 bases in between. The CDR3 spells CASSRGHRRATEAFF. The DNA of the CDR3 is TGTGCCAGCAGCAGGGGACACCGGCGCGCCACTGAAGCTTTCTTT.

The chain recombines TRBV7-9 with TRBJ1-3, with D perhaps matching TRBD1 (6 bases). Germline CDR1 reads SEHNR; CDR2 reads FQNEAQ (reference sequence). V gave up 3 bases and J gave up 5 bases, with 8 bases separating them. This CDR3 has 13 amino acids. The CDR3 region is CASSLQGRNTIYF. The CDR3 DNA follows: TGTGCCAGCAGCTTGCAGGGGAGAAACACCATATATTTT.

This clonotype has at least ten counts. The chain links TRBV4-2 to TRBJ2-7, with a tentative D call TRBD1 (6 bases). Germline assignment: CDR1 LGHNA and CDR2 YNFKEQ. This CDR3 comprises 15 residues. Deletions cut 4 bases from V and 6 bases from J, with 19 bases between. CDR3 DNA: TGTGCCAGCAGCCCCCGGGCCCTGGGGGCCGGCGAGCAGTACTTC. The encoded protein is CASSPRALGAGEQYF.

In nucleotides, the CDR3 is TGCGCCAGCAACTCGGCGCAGGAGAGGAGCACCATATATTTT. Its translation is CASNSAQERSTIYF. V is TRBV5-1 and J is TRBJ1-3; D is unclear. Deletions cut 6 bases from V and 9 bases from J, with 19 bases between. Germline V CDR1 and CDR2: SGHRS, YFSETQ. The CDR3 sequence is 14 residues long.

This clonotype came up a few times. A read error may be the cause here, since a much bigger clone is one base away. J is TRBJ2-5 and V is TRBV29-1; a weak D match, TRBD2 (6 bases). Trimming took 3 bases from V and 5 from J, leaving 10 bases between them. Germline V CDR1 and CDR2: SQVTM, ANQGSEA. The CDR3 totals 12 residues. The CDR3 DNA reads TGCAGCGTTGACACCGGAGGGGAGACCCAGTACTTC. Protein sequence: CSVDTGGETQYF.

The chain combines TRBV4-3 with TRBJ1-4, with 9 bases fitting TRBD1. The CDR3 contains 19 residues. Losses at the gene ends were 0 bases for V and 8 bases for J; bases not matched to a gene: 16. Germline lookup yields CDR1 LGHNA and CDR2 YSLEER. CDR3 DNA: TGCGCCAGCAGCCAAGAAGGGGACAGGGAGCGCTTGAGAAGGGAAAAACTGTTTTTT. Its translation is CASSQEGDRERLRREKLFF.

The DNA for the CDR3 is TGCGCCAGCAGCCCTGGGGGGAACGCAGATACGCAGTATTTT. This sequence encodes CASSPGGNADTQYF. V gene TRBV5-1 combines with J gene TRBJ2-3; D is possibly TRBD2 (6 bases). The CDR3 sequence is 14 residues long. CDR1 SGHRS and CDR2 YFSETQ come from the germline V gene. V was cut by 4 bases and J by 4 bases, with 13 bases left in between.

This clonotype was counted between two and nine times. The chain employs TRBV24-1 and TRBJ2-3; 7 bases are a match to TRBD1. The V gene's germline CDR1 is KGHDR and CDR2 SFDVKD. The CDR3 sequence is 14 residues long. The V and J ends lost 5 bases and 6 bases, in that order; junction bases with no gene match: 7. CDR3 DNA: TGTGCCACCAGTGCCCCACAGGGGACGGATACGCAGTATTTT. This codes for CATSAPQGTDTQYF.

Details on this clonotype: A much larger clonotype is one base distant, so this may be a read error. The CDR3 protein is CARSGPNSPLHF. CDR3 nucleotide sequence: TGTGCCAGAAGCGGGCCCAATTCACCCCTCCACTTT. This chain joins TRBV14 and TRBJ1-6; the D is unclear. The CDR3 has 12 amino acids. V shed 9 bases and J shed 7 bases, with 10 bases lying between them. Per the germline V gene, CDR1 is SGHDN and CDR2 is FVKESK.

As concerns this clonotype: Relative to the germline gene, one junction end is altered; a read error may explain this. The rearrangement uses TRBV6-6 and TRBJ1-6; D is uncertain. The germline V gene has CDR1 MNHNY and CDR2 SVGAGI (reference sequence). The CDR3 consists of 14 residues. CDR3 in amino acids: CASSIPSLGAPLYF. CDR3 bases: TGTGCCAGCAGTATACCCTCCCTGGGAGCGCCCCTCTACTTT.

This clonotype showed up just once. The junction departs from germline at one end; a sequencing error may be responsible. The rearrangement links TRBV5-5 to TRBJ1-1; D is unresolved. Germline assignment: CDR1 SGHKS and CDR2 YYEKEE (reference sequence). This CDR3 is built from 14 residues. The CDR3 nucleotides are TGTGTCAGCAGCTTTTCTGTTGCGAACACTGAAGCTTTCTTT. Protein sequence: CVSSFSVANTEAFF.

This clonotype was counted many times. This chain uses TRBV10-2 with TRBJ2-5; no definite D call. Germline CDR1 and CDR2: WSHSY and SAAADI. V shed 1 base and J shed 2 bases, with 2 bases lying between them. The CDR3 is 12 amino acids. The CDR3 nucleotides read TGCGCCAGCAGTGAGTTTCAAGAGACCCAGTACTTC. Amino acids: CASSEFQETQYF.